The 7 T cell receptor beta chains below were found in one sample sequenced in a study of early T cells in non-severe SARS-CoV-2 infection listed by TCRdb under 2021. Library preparation used 5' RACE. Sequencing was performed on a NextSeq 500. TCRdb applied fastp at Q25 and MiXCR to the public reads, then kept only in-frame beta chains. Records with the same CDR3 protein are collapsed into one entry carrying the most frequent genes and DNA. This sample lists more than 35,000 distinct CDR3 sequences; roughly 12% were detected once. The ten biggest clones cover 21% of the sample. The sample comprised whole blood. The receptors here all came from an adult who was a healthcare worker with PCR-confirmed SARS-CoV-2 infection or an uninfected control (not recorded which).

In this sample, this clonotype turned up many times. V and J are TRBV28 and TRBJ2-1; D gene uncertain. Germline values: CDR1 MDHEN, CDR2 SYDVKM. The CDR3 covers 12 residues. Trimming stripped 7 bases from V and 1 base from J, with 5 bases between. CDR3 region: CASTPSYNEQFF. CDR3 bases: TGTGCCAGCACCCCATCCTACAATGAGCAGTTCTTC.

The sample holds many counts of this clonotype. The V and J genes are TRBV28 and TRBJ2-4; D is unclear. The germline V gene has CDR1 MDHEN and CDR2 SYDVKM. This CDR3 contains 16 residues. V lost 3 bases and J lost 2, with 14 bases in between. CDR3 bases: TGTGCCAGCAGTTTTCCCCCGGTCTTTTCCAAAAACATTCAGTACTTC. The encoded protein is CASSFPPVFSKNIQYF.

This clonotype was observed at least ten times. The chain is built from TRBV7-2 and TRBJ2-1; no clear D. Trimming left V 5 bases short and J 4 bases short, with 9 bases between. This CDR3 is built from 13 residues. The germline V gene encodes CDR1 SGHTA and CDR2 FQGNSA. The chain's CDR3 is CASSPLGYNEQFF. As DNA, the CDR3 is TGTGCCAGCAGCCCCCTGGGGTACAATGAGCAGTTCTTC.

This clonotype occurred a few times. The chain couples TRBV28 to TRBJ2-1; a weak D match, TRBD1 (6 bases). Germline CDR1 reads MDHEN; CDR2 reads SYDVKM. The CDR3 runs to 14 residues. V was trimmed by 5 bases and J by 0 bases, leaving 8 bases between them. The CDR3 DNA reads TGTGCCAGCAGTCAGGGGCCCTCCTACAATGAGCAGTTCTTC. Its translation is CASSQGPSYNEQFF. Variable domain in full (rest from reference TRBV28 and TRBJ2-1): DVKVTQSSRYLVKRTGEKVFLECVQDMDHENMFWYRQDPGLGLRLIYFSYDVKMKEKGDIPEGYSVSREKKERFSLILESASTNQTSMYLCASSQGPSYNEQFFGPGTRLTVL.

The chain couples TRBV5-4 to TRBJ2-2, with D perhaps given as TRBD1 or TRBD2 (6 bases each). Trimming pared 4 bases from V and 1 base from J, leaving 11 bases between. The V gene's germline CDR1 is SGHNT and CDR2 YYREEE (reference sequence). The CDR3 is 15 residues long. The CDR3 nucleotides read TGTGCCAGCAGCGCCGGGGGCATGAACACCGGGGAGCTGTTTTTT. It yields the protein CASSAGGMNTGELFF.

Regarding this clonotype: With a much larger clone just one base away, this may be a read error. The CDR3 loop reads CSARKAENSYGYTF. The CDR3 region has the DNA TGCAGTGCTAGGAAGGCAGAGAACTCCTATGGCTACACCTTC. The J gene is TRBJ1-2, the V gene TRBV20-1; no firm D call. The germline V gene has CDR1 DFQATT and CDR2 SNEGSKA (reference sequence). Trimming removed 3 bases at V and 4 bases at J, with 15 bases between. The CDR3 covers 14 residues.

This clonotype came up a few times. J is TRBJ2-5 and V is TRBV11-2; 9 nucleotides match TRBD2. Germline CDR1 and CDR2: SGHAT and FQNNGV. V dropped 5 bases and J dropped 5; count of bases not matched to a gene: 9. The CDR3 is 15 residues long. CDR3 coding DNA: TGTGCCAGCAGCAGGAGCCCTAGCGGGATCGAGACCCAGTACTTC. Translated: CASSRSPSGIETQYF.